One sample yielded the 31 T cell receptor beta chains listed below, sequenced in a study of T cell repertoires in cytomegalovirus infection. In TCRdb, the reads were re-called with MiXCR into one record per CDR3 protein. The table shows roughly 760,000 distinct CDR3 sequences, with approximately 40% occurring only once. The specimen was PBMCs. The receptors stem from a human donor in good health (CMV status not recorded). Some clones in this sample may be carry-over from other donors' samples.

The chain recombines TRBV7-9 with TRBJ2-1, with 10 bases identical to TRBD1. This CDR3 has 15 residues. Trimming at V came to 1 base and at J to 6 bases, leaving 3 bases not matched to a gene. Per germline, CDR1 SEHNR and CDR2 FQNEAQ (reference sequence). The CDR3 DNA follows: TGTGCCAGCAGCTTAGGGACAGGGGGTACCAATGAGCAGTTCTTC. It codes for CASSLGTGGTNEQFF.

This sequence joins TRBV11-2 and TRBJ1-1, with 8 positions matching TRBD1. The CDR3 has 15 residues. V lost 1 base, J lost 6 bases, and 7 bases stayed unmatched. Germline loops: CDR1 SGHAT, CDR2 FQNNGV. The CDR3 nucleotides read TGTGCCAGCAGCTTAGGGACAGGGTGGGGCCCTGAAGCTTTCTTT. Its translation is CASSLGTGWGPEAFF. Complete variable domain (other parts from reference TRBV11-2 and TRBJ1-1): EAGVAQSPRYKIIEKRQSVAFWCNPISGHATLYWYQQILGQGPKLLIQFQNNGVVDDSQLPKDRFSAERLKGVDSTLKIQPAKLEDSAVYLCASSLGTGWGPEAFFGQGTRLTVV.

In this sample, this clonotype turned up a few times. This chain joins TRBV6-1 and TRBJ2-6, with D possibly TRBD1 on 6 matching bases. The V gene lost 5 bases and the J gene lost 0 bases, with 14 bases spanning the gap. Germline V gene data show CDR1 as MNHNS and CDR2 as SASEGT. CDR3 length equals 17 residues. The chain's CDR3 is CASSPQGTTSGANVLTF. CDR3 DNA sequence: TGTGCCAGCAGTCCCCAGGGGACCACCTCTGGGGCCAACGTCCTGACTTTC.

This chain links TRBV4-1 with TRBJ2-3, with 9 bases lining up with TRBD1. From germline, CDR1 is MGHRA and CDR2 YSYEKL. The length of the CDR3 is 15 residues. V gave up 4 bases and J gave up 3 bases; unmatched junction bases: 5. The CDR3 sequence: CASSPRDRETDTQYF. Here the CDR3 DNA reads TGCGCCAGCAGCCCCCGGGACAGGGAGACAGATACGCAGTATTTT.

This sequence joins TRBV11-2 and TRBJ1-1; no firm D call. CDR3 length: 15 amino acids. Trimming removed 5 bases at V and 1 base at J, with 14 bases between. Germline V gene lookup returns CDR1 SGHAT and CDR2 FQNNGV. As DNA, the CDR3 is TGTGCCAGCAGCCGATCACTATCCGGGAACACTGAAGCTTTCTTT. The encoded protein is CASSRSLSGNTEAFF.

This clonotype was observed once. The genes are TRBV20-1 and TRBJ1-2; 10 bases line up with TRBD1. Germline CDR1 reads DFQATT; CDR2 reads SNEGSKA (reference sequence). This CDR3 is built from 14 residues. The V gene end was trimmed by 5 bases and the J gene end by 5 bases; junction bases not matched to a gene: 8. The CDR3 reads CSAPRQGAGYGYTF. The CDR3 DNA sequence: TGCAGTGCTCCCCGACAGGGGGCCGGGTATGGCTACACCTTC.

This clonotype was detected ten times or more. CDR3: CASSPFYEQYF. The CDR3 DNA follows: TGTGCCAGCAGTCCTTTCTACGAGCAGTACTTC. The rearrangement joins TRBV28 to TRBJ2-7; D is unresolved. Trimming removed 5 bases from V and 3 bases from J, with 5 bases in between. Germline CDR1 MDHEN, CDR2 SYDVKM. The length of the CDR3 is 11 residues. Based on the CDR3 plus reference TRBV28 and TRBJ2-7, the full variable domain is DVKVTQSSRYLVKRTGEKVFLECVQDMDHENMFWYRQDPGLGLRLIYFSYDVKMKEKGDIPEGYSVSREKKERFSLILESASTNQTSMYLCASSPFYEQYFGPGTRLTVT.

The chain carries TRBV7-3 and TRBJ2-7; D gene ambiguous. The CDR3 is 14 residues long. CDR1 is SGHTA, CDR2 FQGTGA, per germline. Between the trimmed V and J ends, which lost 2 bases and 0 bases, there was a span of 8 bases. The CDR3 loop is CASSLDGNSYEQYF. CDR3 sequence (DNA): TGTGCCAGCAGCTTAGACGGCAACTCCTACGAGCAGTACTTC.

This clonotype has only a few counts. The rearrangement uses TRBV27 and TRBJ1-2, with 7 bases identical to TRBD1. J lost 3 bases, V lost 4 bases, and 5 bases had no gene match. Germline V gives CDR1 MNHEY, CDR2 SMNVEV (reference sequence). The CDR3 length is 14 residues. CDR3 sequence (DNA): TGTGCCAGCAGTTCTTACAGGGGTCACTATGGCTACACCTTC. Residues: CASSSYRGHYGYTF.

The chain has TRBV7-6 and TRBJ2-7, with D tentatively TRBD1 or TRBD2 (5 bases each). Germline V lookup: CDR1 SGHVS, CDR2 FNYEAQ. The CDR3 runs to 13 residues. Trimming removed 4 bases from V and 9 bases from J, with 16 bases in between. DNA of the CDR3: TGTGCCAGCAGCTCCCTCGAGAGGGGAGCGCAGTACTTC. It is translated as CASSSLERGAQYF.

This clonotype turned up a few times. The J gene is TRBJ2-5, the V gene TRBV7-2; D perhaps matches TRBD2 (6 bases). The CDR3 is made up of 15 amino acids. Germline lookup yields CDR1 SGHTA and CDR2 FQGNSA. Trimming shortened V by 7 bases and J by 7 bases, and 22 bases separated the two germline ends. The CDR3 loop is CASKVGGASRGTQYF. In nucleotides, the CDR3 is TGTGCCAGCAAGGTCGGAGGGGCCTCCCGGGGGACCCAGTACTTC.

This clonotype came up a few times. The chain is built from TRBV5-1 and TRBJ2-7; D is uncertain. The V gene's germline CDR1 is SGHRS and CDR2 YFSETQ. The V end was cut by 0 bases, the J end by 1 base, with 11 bases between. The CDR3 covers 15 residues. The CDR3 loop reads CASSLVSAFSYEQYF. The DNA for the CDR3 is TGCGCCAGCAGCTTGGTTTCAGCCTTTTCCTACGAGCAGTACTTC.

This clonotype was detected many times. V usage is TRBV7-2 and J usage is TRBJ2-3, with 7 positions matching TRBD1. The germline gives CDR1 SGHTA, CDR2 FQGNSA. Trimming removed 5 bases from V and 0 bases from J; junction bases left unmatched: 2. The CDR3 sequence is 14 residues long. DNA for the CDR3: TGTGCCAGCAGCCAGGACAGGAGCACAGATACGCAGTATTTT. Its translation is CASSQDRSTDTQYF.

Turning to this clonotype: This is likely a read error, given that the CDR3 carries no conserved phenylalanine or tryptophan at its end. The chain uses TRBV25-1 and TRBJ2-5; 10 bases are a match to TRBD1. V gave up 10 bases and J gave up 0 bases; unmatched junction bases: 8. Germline CDR1 MGHDK, CDR2 SYGVNS. The CDR3 runs 15 residues. This CDR3 is CATDPGQGYQETQYL. CDR3 DNA sequence: TGTGCCACAGACCCGGGACAGGGGTACCAAGAGACCCAGTACTTA.

This clonotype has just a few counts. V gene TRBV19 combines with J gene TRBJ2-1; TRBD2 matches 7 bases. Losses at the gene ends were 2 bases for V and 7 bases for J; bases not matched to a gene: 14. The germline V gene encodes CDR1 LNHDA and CDR2 SQIVND (reference sequence). This CDR3 spans 17 amino acids. CDR3 protein: CASSISLAGVVVNEQFF. The CDR3 nucleotides read TGTGCCAGTAGTATATCCCTTGCGGGAGTAGTCGTGAATGAGCAGTTCTTC.

This chain connects TRBV12-3 or TRBV12-4 to TRBJ2-3; TRBD2 matches 14 bases. V trimming: 5 bases; J trimming: 4 bases; junction bases outside the gene matches: 8. CDR3 size: 17 residues. The CDR3 region is CASSVPGLAGVSDTQYF. CDR3 in DNA: TGTGCCAGCAGTGTACCGGGACTAGCGGGAGTATCAGATACGCAGTATTTT.

This clonotype was detected ten times or more. The V and J genes are TRBV7-2 and TRBJ1-5; D is perhaps TRBD1 (6 bases). The CDR3 is 14 amino acids. Trimming took 6 bases from V and 5 from J, leaving 14 bases between them. From germline, CDR1 is SGHTA and CDR2 FQGNSA. CDR3 in amino acids: CASSLQQGDQPQHF. As DNA, the CDR3 is TGTGCCAGCAGTCTCCAACAGGGTGATCAGCCCCAGCATTTT.

This clonotype occurred a few times. As DNA, the CDR3 is TGTGCCAGCAGCTTAGCGGTACCGGGACAGGGGGCCTTTTCCCCCCATAATTCACCCCTCCACTTT. This encodes CASSLAVPGQGAFSPHNSPLHF. The J gene is TRBJ1-6, the V gene TRBV7-9; 12 bases map to TRBD1. Trimming removed 0 bases from V and 5 bases from J; junction bases left unmatched: 17. This CDR3 is built from 22 residues. Per germline, CDR1 SEHNR and CDR2 FQNEAQ (reference sequence). The full variable domain, completed using reference TRBV7-9 and TRBJ1-6, is DTGVSQNPRHKITKRGQNVTFRCDPISEHNRLYWYRQTLGQGPEFLTYFQNEAQLEKSRLLSDRFSAERPKGSFSTLEIQRTEQGDSAMYLCASSLAVPGQGAFSPHNSPLHFGNGTRLTVT.

This clonotype was seen more than once but under ten times. The CDR3 here is CASSLEWASSETQYF. In DNA form, the CDR3 reads TGTGCCAGCAGCTTGGAATGGGCGTCCTCGGAGACCCAGTACTTC. The V call is TRBV7-4, the J call TRBJ2-5; no firm D call. The CDR3 has 15 residues. Trimming cost V 3 bases and J 5 bases, with 16 bases left between them. Germline V lookup: CDR1 SGHVT, CDR2 SQSDAQ.

A word on this clonotype: The CDR3 carries no conserved terminal phenylalanine or tryptophan, so it likely arises from a read error. The CDR3 bases are TGCAGTGCTAGTGAATGGTTTCGGGCAGGAGGCAATCAGCCCCAGCATTGT. This gives the protein CSASEWFRAGGNQPQHC. The chain employs TRBV20-1 and TRBJ1-5, with D hard to call. CDR1 and CDR2 from the germline V gene are DFQATT and SNEGSKA (reference sequence). V gave up 3 bases and J gave up 2 bases, with 20 bases separating them. This CDR3 has 17 residues.

The chain joins TRBV6-1 to TRBJ2-3, with 13 nucleotides matching TRBD2. The germline gives CDR1 MNHNS, CDR2 SASEGT. This CDR3 is built from 16 residues. J was trimmed by 5 bases and V by 4 bases; bases with no gene match: 6. CDR3 sequence: CASSGGLAGDLDTQYF. Written as DNA, the CDR3 is TGTGCCAGCAGTGGTGGACTAGCGGGAGATCTAGATACGCAGTATTTT.

The genes are TRBV19 and TRBJ2-6; tentative D call: TRBD1 (6 bases). The CDR3 spans 16 residues. V lost 6 bases to trimming and J lost 2 bases, with 14 bases between them. Germline V CDR1 and CDR2: LNHDA, SQIVND (reference sequence). The CDR3: CASSKLGTPGANVLTF. The CDR3 DNA is TGTGCCAGTAGCAAACTAGGGACACCTGGGGCCAACGTCCTGACTTTC.

This clonotype was counted only a few times. The chain has TRBV7-9 and TRBJ2-2; TRBD2 matches 7 bases. The CDR3 runs to 14 residues. V shed 8 bases, J shed 0 bases, and the junction held 3 bases outside the gene matches. Germline V lookup: CDR1 SEHNR, CDR2 FQNEAQ (reference sequence). The CDR3 DNA reads as TGTGCCAGCCGGGGGGTCGCGAACACCGGGGAGCTGTTTTTT. This gives the protein CASRGVANTGELFF.

This clonotype was counted a few times. The chain joins TRBV19 to TRBJ2-7, with no clear D. There are 14 residues in the CDR3. Germline loops: CDR1 LNHDA, CDR2 SQIVND (reference sequence). With 2 bases removed from V and 2 bases from J, the gap between germline ends came to 10 bases. The CDR3 DNA sequence: TGTGCCAGTAGTATAATCGGAGAAACCTACGAGCAGTACTTC. Its translation: CASSIIGETYEQYF.

This clonotype was seen only a few times. This chain joins TRBV5-5 and TRBJ2-2; the D is unclear. V was clipped by 5 bases and J by 0 bases, with 8 bases between them. Germline V gives CDR1 SGHKS, CDR2 YYEKEE (reference sequence). This CDR3 region has 14 residues. Here the CDR3 reads CASRGRPNTGELFF. In DNA, the CDR3 is TGTGCCAGCAGAGGACGGCCGAACACCGGGGAGCTGTTTTTT.

This clonotype was detected a few times. The rearrangement links TRBV28 to TRBJ1-1; possible D gene TRBD1, 5 bases. The CDR3 has 16 amino acids. The V end was cut by 3 bases, the J end by 1 base, with 15 bases between. Germline CDR1 and CDR2: MDHEN and SYDVKM. The CDR3 nucleotides read TGTGCCAGCAGTTTGTCTAGTGGGAGGGGGAACACTGAAGCTTTCTTT. Translated, it gives CASSLSSGRGNTEAFF.

V and J are TRBV2 and TRBJ1-2; 7 bases agree with TRBD1. V lost 6 bases to trimming and J lost 2 bases; unmatched junction nucleotides: 9. CDR1 is SNHLY, CDR2 FYNNEI, per germline. The CDR3 consists of 15 residues. CDR3 nucleotide sequence: TGTGCCAGCAGCCTAGACAGGGCGGGGAACTATGGCTACACCTTC. Translating it yields CASSLDRAGNYGYTF. The variable domain in full, completed from reference TRBV2 and TRBJ1-2, reads EPEVTQTPSHQVTQMGQEVILRCVPISNHLYFYWYRQILGQKVEFLVSFYNNEISEKSEIFDDQFSVERPDGSNFTLKIRSTKLEDSAMYFCASSLDRAGNYGYTFGSGTRLTVV.

The J gene is TRBJ2-7, the V gene TRBV2; the D gene is possibly TRBD2 (5 bases). V lost 6 bases and J 2 bases, leaving 14 bases between the germline ends. This CDR3 region has 14 residues. CDR1 is SNHLY and CDR2 is FYNNEI in the germline V gene. The CDR3 sequence is CASRRGWSPYEQYF. The CDR3 region has the DNA TGTGCCAGCAGGAGAGGGTGGAGCCCCTACGAGCAGTACTTC.

The chain combines TRBV18 with TRBJ1-4; no definite D call. V shed 3 bases and J shed 6 bases, with 8 bases lying between them. The CDR3 is 13 residues long. Germline V gives CDR1 KGHSH, CDR2 LQKENI. The CDR3 region is CASSPRSDEKLFF. CDR3 nucleotides: TGTGCCAGCTCACCTCGCTCGGATGAAAAACTGTTTTTT.

The chain employs TRBV7-9 and TRBJ1-2; maybe TRBD1 (5 bases). The CDR3 sequence is 14 residues long. Germline V gene lookup returns CDR1 SEHNR and CDR2 FQNEAQ (reference sequence). V was shortened by 8 bases and J by 4 bases, with 17 bases between the two germline ends. CDR3 in amino acids: CASLPALGGYGYTF. The CDR3 nucleotides are TGTGCCAGCCTACCAGCGTTGGGGGGCTATGGCTACACCTTC.

The chain has TRBV5-5 and TRBJ1-1; tentatively, D is TRBD1 (6 bases). The ends were cut back, 0 bases at V and 1 base at J, with 13 bases in the middle. The V gene's germline CDR1 is SGHKS and CDR2 YYEKEE (reference sequence). The length of the CDR3 is 16 residues. CDR3 nucleotides: TGTGCCAGCAGCTTGGAGGGGGAGCGCGGGAACACTGAAGCTTTCTTT. Protein product: CASSLEGERGNTEAFF.